The clone carrying this T cell receptor (beta chain) was observed a single time. The CDR3 spans 13 residues. Germline CDR1 and CDR2: GTSNPN and SVGIG (reference sequence). V was cut by 0 bases and J by 4 bases, with 8 bases left in between. Described time point: cycle 4 day 1 (C4D1), after less than 7 weeks of nivolumab. All trial patients relapsed after autologous stem cell transplantation. Generated by immunoSEQ multiplex PCR, the TCRdb table keeps only in-frame clones and is missing some. The sample has about 19,000 clones, 80% seen once. The data stem from a study of PD-1 blockade in classical Hodgkin lymphoma.

This clonotype was obtained from a human donor with classical Hodgkin lymphoma. The specimen was peripheral blood mononuclear cells (PBMCs), collected before the fourth cycle of nivolumab. The chain carries TRBV30 and TRBJ2-3; no clear D. The CDR3 DNA follows: TGTGCCTGGAGTGTCCCCTCCGCAGATACGCAGTATTTT. Amino acid sequence: CAWSVPSADTQYF.